Only a few counts were recorded for the clone carrying this T cell receptor beta chain. The length of the CDR3 is 15 residues. J lost 7 bases, V lost 3 bases, and 6 bases had no gene match. Germline CDR1 is SGHVS and CDR2 is FQNEAQ. These data originate in a study of blood T cell repertoires in COVID-19. Only in-frame clones appear in the TCRdb table, and some are missing; sequencing was by immunoSEQ multiplex PCR. The sample lists fewer than 200,000 clones; 82% were seen once. V usage is TRBV7-8 and J usage is TRBJ1-5, with TRBD1 identical over 10 bases. Sequenced input: PBMCs or T cells enriched from blood (not recorded which). The source is a woman in her fifties or sixties with acute COVID-19. CDR3 bases: TGTGCCAGCAGCTTGGGGACAGGGGATTTGCAGCCCCAGCATTTT. It translates to CASSLGTGDLQPQHF. The complete variable domain, with remaining parts taken from reference TRBV7-8 and TRBJ1-5, reads GAGVSQSPRYKVAKRGQDVALRCDPISGHVSLFWYQQALGQGPEFLTYFQNEAQLDKSGLPSDRFFAERPEGSVSTLKIQRTQQEDSAVYLCASSLGTGDLQPQHFGDGTRLSIL.